The 3 T cell receptor beta chains below come from one sample, sequenced in a study of blood T cell repertoires in COVID-19. This table comes from immunoSEQ multiplex PCR, and its TCRdb copy is limited to in-frame clones, with some not included. Here the sample spans around 250,000 clones, approximately 85% being singletons. Input material: PBMCs or T cells enriched from blood (not recorded which). The source of these receptors is a woman aged 50 to 65 with acute COVID-19.

CDR3 protein: CASSDGRGQTQYF. The CDR3 DNA is TGTGCCAGCAGTGACGGCAGGGGTCAGACCCAGTACTTC. The chain employs TRBV6-4 and TRBJ2-5; tentative D call: TRBD1 (6 bases). V lost 2 bases to trimming and J lost 6 bases, with 10 bases between them. The V gene's germline CDR1 is MRHNA and CDR2 SNTAGT. The CDR3 contains 13 residues.

The chain employs TRBV11-3 and TRBJ2-5, with TRBD2 identical over 7 bases. Germline CDR1 and CDR2: SGHNT and YENEEA. The junction had 4 bases not matched to a gene; V was cut back by 3 bases and J by 3 bases. The CDR3 consists of 14 residues. The CDR3 here is CASSFSGPEETQYF. The DNA for the CDR3 is TGTGCCAGCAGCTTTAGCGGGCCTGAAGAGACCCAGTACTTC.

V is TRBV25-1 and J is TRBJ2-1; D possibly corresponds to TRBD2 (6 bases). The CDR3 runs to 14 residues. CDR1 and CDR2 from the germline V gene are MGHDK and SYGVNS. With 1 base removed from V and 5 bases from J, the gap between germline ends came to 9 bases. The DNA for the CDR3 is TGTGCCAGCAGTGAATTTGGAGGGAACAATGAGCAGTTCTTC. Its translation: CASSEFGGNNEQFF.